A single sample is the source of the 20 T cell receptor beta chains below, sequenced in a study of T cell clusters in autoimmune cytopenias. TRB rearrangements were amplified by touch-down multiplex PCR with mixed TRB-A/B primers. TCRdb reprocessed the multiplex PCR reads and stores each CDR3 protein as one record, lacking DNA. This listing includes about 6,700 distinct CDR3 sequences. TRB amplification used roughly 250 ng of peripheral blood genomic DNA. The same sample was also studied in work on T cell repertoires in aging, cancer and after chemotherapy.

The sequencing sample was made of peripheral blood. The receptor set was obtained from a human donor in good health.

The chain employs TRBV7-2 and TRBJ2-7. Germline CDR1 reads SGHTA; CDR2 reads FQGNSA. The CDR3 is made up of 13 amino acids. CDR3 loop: CASSLASGAEQYF.

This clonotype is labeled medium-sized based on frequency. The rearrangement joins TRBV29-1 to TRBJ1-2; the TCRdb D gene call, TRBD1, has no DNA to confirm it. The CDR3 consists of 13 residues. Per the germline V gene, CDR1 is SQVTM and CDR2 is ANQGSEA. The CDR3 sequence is CSVRGGERDGYTF.

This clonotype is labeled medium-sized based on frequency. This CDR3 reads CASSFDRNSPLHF. The rearrangement uses TRBV19 and TRBJ1-6. Per germline, CDR1 LNHDA and CDR2 SQIVND (reference sequence). The CDR3 has 13 amino acids.

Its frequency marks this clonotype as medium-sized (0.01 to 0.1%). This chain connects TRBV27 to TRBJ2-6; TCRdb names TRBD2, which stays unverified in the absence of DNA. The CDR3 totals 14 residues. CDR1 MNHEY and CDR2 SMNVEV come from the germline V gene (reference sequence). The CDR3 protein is CASSLGRGANVLTF.

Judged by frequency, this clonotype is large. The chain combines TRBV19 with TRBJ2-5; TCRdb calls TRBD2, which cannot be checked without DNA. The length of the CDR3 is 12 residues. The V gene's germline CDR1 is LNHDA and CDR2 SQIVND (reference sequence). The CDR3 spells CASRLAGETQYF. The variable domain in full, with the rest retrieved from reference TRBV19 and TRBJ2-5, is DGGITQSPKYLFRKEGQNVTLSCEQNLNHDAMYWYRQDPGQGLRLIYYSQIVNDFQKGDIAEGYSVSREKKESFPLTVTSAQKNPTAFYLCASRLAGETQYFGPGTRLLVL.

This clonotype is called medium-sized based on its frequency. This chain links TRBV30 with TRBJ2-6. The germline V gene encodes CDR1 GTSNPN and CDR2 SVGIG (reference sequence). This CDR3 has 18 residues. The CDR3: CAWRGYDLGYSGANVLTF.

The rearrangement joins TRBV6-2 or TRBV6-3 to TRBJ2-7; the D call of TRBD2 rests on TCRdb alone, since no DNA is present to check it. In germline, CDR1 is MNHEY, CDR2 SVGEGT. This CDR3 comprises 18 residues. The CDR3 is CASSSERTAGGPSYEQYF.

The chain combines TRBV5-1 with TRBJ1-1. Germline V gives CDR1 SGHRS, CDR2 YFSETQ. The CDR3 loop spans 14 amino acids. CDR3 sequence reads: CASSLDSPNTEAFF. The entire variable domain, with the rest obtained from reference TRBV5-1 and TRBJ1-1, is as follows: KAGVTQTPRYLIKTRGQQVTLSCSPISGHRSVSWYQQTPGQGLQFLFEYFSETQRNKGNFPGRFSGRQFSNSRSEMNVSTLELGDSALYLCASSLDSPNTEAFFGQGTRLTVV.

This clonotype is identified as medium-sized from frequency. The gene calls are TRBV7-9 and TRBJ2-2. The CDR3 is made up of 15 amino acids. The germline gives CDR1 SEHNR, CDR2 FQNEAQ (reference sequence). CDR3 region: CASSGRRLNTGELFF. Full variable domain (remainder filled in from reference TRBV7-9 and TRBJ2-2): DTGVSQNPRHKITKRGQNVTFRCDPISEHNRLYWYRQTLGQGPEFLTYFQNEAQLEKSRLLSDRFSAERPKGSFSTLEIQRTEQGDSAMYLCASSGRRLNTGELFFGEGSRLTVL.

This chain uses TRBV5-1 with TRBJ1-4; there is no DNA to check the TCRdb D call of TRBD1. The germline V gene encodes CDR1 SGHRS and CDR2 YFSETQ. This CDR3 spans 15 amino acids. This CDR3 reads CASSGGPGSNEKLFF.

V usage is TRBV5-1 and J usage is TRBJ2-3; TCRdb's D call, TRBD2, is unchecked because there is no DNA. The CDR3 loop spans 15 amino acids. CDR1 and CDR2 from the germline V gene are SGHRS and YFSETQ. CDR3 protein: CASSLGTRATDTQYF. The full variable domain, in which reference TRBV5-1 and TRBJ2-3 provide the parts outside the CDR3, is KAGVTQTPRYLIKTRGQQVTLSCSPISGHRSVSWYQQTPGQGLQFLFEYFSETQRNKGNFPGRFSGRQFSNSRSEMNVSTLELGDSALYLCASSLGTRATDTQYFGPGTRLTVL.

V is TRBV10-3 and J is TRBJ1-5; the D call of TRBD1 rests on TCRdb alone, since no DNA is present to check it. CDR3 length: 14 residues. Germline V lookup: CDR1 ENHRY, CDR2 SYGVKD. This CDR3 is CAIRSGQGAQPQHF.

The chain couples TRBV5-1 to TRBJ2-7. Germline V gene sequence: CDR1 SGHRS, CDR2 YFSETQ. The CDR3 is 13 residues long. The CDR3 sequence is CASSLESKYEQYF.

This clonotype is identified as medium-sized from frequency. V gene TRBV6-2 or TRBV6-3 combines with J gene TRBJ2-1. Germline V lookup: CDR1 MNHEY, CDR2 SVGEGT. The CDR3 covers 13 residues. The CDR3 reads CASSPTAWGEQFF.

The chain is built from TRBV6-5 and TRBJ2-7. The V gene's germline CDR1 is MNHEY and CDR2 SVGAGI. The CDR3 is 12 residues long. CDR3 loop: CASLGRTYEQYF.

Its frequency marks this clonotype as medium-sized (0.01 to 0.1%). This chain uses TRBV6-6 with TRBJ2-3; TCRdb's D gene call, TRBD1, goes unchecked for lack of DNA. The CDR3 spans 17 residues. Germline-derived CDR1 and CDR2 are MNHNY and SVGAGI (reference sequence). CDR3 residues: CASSYNWGWEKADTQYF.

Here the CDR3 reads CASSLASGLGGTQYF. The chain has TRBV7-9 and TRBJ2-3; checking the TCRdb D call of TRBD2 is not possible without DNA. The length of the CDR3 is 15 residues. Germline CDR1 and CDR2: SEHNR and FQNEAQ (reference sequence).

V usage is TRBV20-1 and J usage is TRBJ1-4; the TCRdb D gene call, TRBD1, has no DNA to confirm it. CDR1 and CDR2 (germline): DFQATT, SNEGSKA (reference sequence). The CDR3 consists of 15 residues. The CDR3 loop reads CSATDRDRGGEKLFF.

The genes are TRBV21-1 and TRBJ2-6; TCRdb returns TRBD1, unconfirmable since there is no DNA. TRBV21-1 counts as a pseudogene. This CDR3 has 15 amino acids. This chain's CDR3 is CASGGCPSGANVLTF.

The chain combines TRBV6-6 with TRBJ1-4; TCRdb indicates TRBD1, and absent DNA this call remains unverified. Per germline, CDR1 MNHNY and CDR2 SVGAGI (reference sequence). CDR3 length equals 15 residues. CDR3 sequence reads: CASSYSGAGNEKLFF.